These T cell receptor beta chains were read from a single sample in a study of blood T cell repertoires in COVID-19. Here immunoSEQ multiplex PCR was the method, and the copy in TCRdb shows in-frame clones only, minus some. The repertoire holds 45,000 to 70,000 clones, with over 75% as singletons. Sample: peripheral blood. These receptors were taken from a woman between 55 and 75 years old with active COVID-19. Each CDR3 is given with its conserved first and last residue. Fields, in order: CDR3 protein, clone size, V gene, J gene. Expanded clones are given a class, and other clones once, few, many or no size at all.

CDR3aa: CASSVGGTAQETQYF
abundance: NA
v_gene: TRBV9
j_gene: TRBJ2-5

CDR3aa: CASGQGNSPLHF
abundance: NA
v_gene: TRBV4-2
j_gene: TRBJ1-6

CDR3aa: CAIGREYGYTF
abundance: NA
v_gene: TRBV19
j_gene: TRBJ1-2

CDR3aa: CASSLGSGYNEQFF
abundance: NA
v_gene: TRBV5-1
j_gene: TRBJ2-1

CDR3aa: CASSRGRNGYTF
abundance: few
v_gene: TRBV27
j_gene: TRBJ1-2

CDR3aa: CASSQPGQKGGYTF
abundance: few
v_gene: TRBV3-1/TRBV3-2
j_gene: TRBJ1-2

CDR3aa: CASSPGQYNEQFF
abundance: NA
v_gene: TRBV18
j_gene: TRBJ2-1

CDR3aa: CAWEQGTGIANEQFF
abundance: NA
v_gene: TRBV30
j_gene: TRBJ2-1

CDR3aa: CASSDQWRGTDTQYF
abundance: NA
v_gene: TRBV10-2
j_gene: TRBJ2-3

CDR3aa: CAWSHGTGWEYF
abundance: NA
v_gene: TRBV30
j_gene: TRBJ2-7

CDR3aa: CASSSAGRGSTDTQYF
abundance: NA
v_gene: TRBV7-2
j_gene: TRBJ2-3

CDR3aa: CASSPLGAALTF
abundance: NA
v_gene: TRBV5-4
j_gene: TRBJ1-2

CDR3aa: CASTAGNTIYF
abundance: NA
v_gene: TRBV10-1
j_gene: TRBJ1-3

CDR3aa: CASSQGRGQFF
abundance: NA
v_gene: TRBV3-1/TRBV3-2
j_gene: TRBJ2-1

CDR3aa: CASSLEAGYGNEQFF
abundance: NA
v_gene: TRBV5-1
j_gene: TRBJ2-1

CDR3aa: CASKMRGGGYTF
abundance: NA
v_gene: TRBV27
j_gene: TRBJ1-2

CDR3aa: CASSQGTGVLVNYGYTF
abundance: NA
v_gene: TRBV14
j_gene: TRBJ1-2

CDR3aa: CASSQTGRQGQPQHF
abundance: NA
v_gene: TRBV19
j_gene: TRBJ1-5

CDR3aa: CASSKDGTRTTTDTQYF
abundance: NA
v_gene: TRBV21-1
j_gene: TRBJ2-3

CDR3aa: CATSRERGARSYNEQFF
abundance: NA
v_gene: TRBV15
j_gene: TRBJ2-1

CDR3aa: CAWMPPDRGNTEAFF
abundance: NA
v_gene: TRBV30
j_gene: TRBJ1-1

CDR3aa: CASSSTGEPQYF
abundance: NA
v_gene: TRBV27
j_gene: TRBJ2-7

CDR3aa: CASSPGPQGSPLHF
abundance: NA
v_gene: TRBV5-1
j_gene: TRBJ1-6

CDR3aa: CASSPDSSIYNEQFF
abundance: NA
v_gene: TRBV18
j_gene: TRBJ2-1

CDR3aa: CAAHGTGGYEQYF
abundance: NA
v_gene: TRBV6-5
j_gene: TRBJ2-7

CDR3aa: CASSIDRVNQPQHF
abundance: NA
v_gene: TRBV19
j_gene: TRBJ1-5

CDR3aa: CASSRVPYEQYF
abundance: NA
v_gene: TRBV4-2
j_gene: TRBJ2-7

CDR3aa: CASSVVLGGITEAFF
abundance: NA
v_gene: TRBV9
j_gene: TRBJ1-1

CDR3aa: CASSLAFGGGSRETQYF
abundance: NA
v_gene: TRBV7-2
j_gene: TRBJ2-5

CDR3aa: CASSHGQTYEQYF
abundance: NA
v_gene: TRBV6-2/TRBV6-3
j_gene: TRBJ2-7

CDR3aa: CASGSPDRGYTF
abundance: NA
v_gene: TRBV19
j_gene: TRBJ1-2

CDR3aa: CATSGVPGTDTGELFF
abundance: NA
v_gene: TRBV24-1
j_gene: TRBJ2-2

CDR3aa: CASAYGTVLSTNEKLFF
abundance: NA
v_gene: TRBV7-8
j_gene: TRBJ1-4

CDR3aa: CSVEGQGQLGANVLTF
abundance: NA
v_gene: TRBV29-1
j_gene: TRBJ2-6

CDR3aa: CASSPLVRAGQGGYEKLFF
abundance: NA
v_gene: TRBV18
j_gene: TRBJ1-4

CDR3aa: CASSPSGGGSYEQYF
abundance: NA
v_gene: TRBV18
j_gene: TRBJ2-7

CDR3aa: CASSGGGHTEAFF
abundance: NA
v_gene: TRBV10-1
j_gene: TRBJ1-1

CDR3aa: CASEPGYNQPQHF
abundance: NA
v_gene: TRBV19
j_gene: TRBJ1-5

CDR3aa: CASSARGAASTSGGLTDTQYF
abundance: NA
v_gene: TRBV9
j_gene: TRBJ2-3

CDR3aa: CASSLKGTGAYEQYF
abundance: NA
v_gene: TRBV5-1
j_gene: TRBJ2-7

CDR3aa: CASSPGIRSQETQYF
abundance: NA
v_gene: TRBV4-2
j_gene: TRBJ2-5

CDR3aa: CASSLTGGYGYTF
abundance: NA
v_gene: TRBV7-9
j_gene: TRBJ1-2

CDR3aa: CASSVGQGYTGELFF
abundance: NA
v_gene: TRBV9
j_gene: TRBJ2-2

CDR3aa: CASSVETGGTEAFF
abundance: NA
v_gene: TRBV10-2
j_gene: TRBJ1-1

CDR3aa: CASSPPRLGQETQYF
abundance: NA
v_gene: TRBV19
j_gene: TRBJ2-5